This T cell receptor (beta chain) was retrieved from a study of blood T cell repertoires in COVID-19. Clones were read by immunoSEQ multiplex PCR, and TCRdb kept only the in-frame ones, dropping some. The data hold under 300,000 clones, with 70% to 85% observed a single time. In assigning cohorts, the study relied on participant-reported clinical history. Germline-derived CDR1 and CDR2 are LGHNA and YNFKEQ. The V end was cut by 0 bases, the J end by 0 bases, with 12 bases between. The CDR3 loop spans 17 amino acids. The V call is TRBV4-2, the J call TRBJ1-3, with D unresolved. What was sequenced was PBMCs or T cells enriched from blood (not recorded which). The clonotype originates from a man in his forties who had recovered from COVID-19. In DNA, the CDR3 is TGTGCCAGCAGCCAAGATATGCAGTTCTCCTCTGGAAACACCATATATTTT. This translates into CASSQDMQFSSGNTIYF.